A selection of T cell receptor beta chains follows, all from one sample in a study of blood T cell repertoires in COVID-19. Produced via immunoSEQ multiplex PCR; TCRdb's table is partial and in-frame only. In the table there are 89,000 or so clones, 70% to 90% of which are singletons. Sequencing was carried out using peripheral blood. The receptor set was obtained from a human donor in a cohort sampled during active COVID-19. Each CDR3 is given with its conserved first and last residue. The order of the fields is CDR3 DNA, CDR3 protein, J gene, D gene, clone size, V gene. The D gene is left open where the match is weak. Expanded clones get a size class; other rows say once, few or many, or leave the size out.

DNA: TGCGCCAGCAGTACCGCCGGGACAGGGGGCAATGAGCAGTTCTTC
CDR3: CASSTAGTGGNEQFF
J: TRBJ2-1
D: TRBD1
size: NA
V: TRBV5-1

DNA: TGTGCCTGGTTTTTGGGTGATGGGCGGGGTCGCGCTGAAGCTTTCTTT
CDR3: CAWFLGDGRGRAEAFF
J: TRBJ1-1
D: NA
size: few
V: TRBV30

DNA: TGTGCCAGCAGCACGCGGTTTACGCAGTATTTT
CDR3: CASSTRFTQYF
J: TRBJ2-3
D: NA
size: NA
V: TRBV7-2

DNA: TGTGCCAGTAGTATACGGGGGGTTGGAACTGAAGCTTTCTTT
CDR3: CASSIRGVGTEAFF
J: TRBJ1-1
D: NA
size: NA
V: TRBV19

DNA: TGTGCCAGCAGCTTAGTGGGCAGGGGGGCCGGTTCACCCCTCCACTTT
CDR3: CASSLVGRGAGSPLHF
J: TRBJ1-6
D: TRBD1
size: NA
V: TRBV7-2

DNA: TGTGCCAGCAGCCCACCCCTGACAGGGGCCTACGAGCAGTACTTC
CDR3: CASSPPLTGAYEQYF
J: TRBJ2-7
D: TRBD1
size: NA
V: TRBV9

DNA: TGTGCCAGCAGCGGTGTAGGACAGGGGCCTGGAAACACCATATATTTT
CDR3: CASSGVGQGPGNTIYF
J: TRBJ1-3
D: TRBD1
size: NA
V: TRBV9

DNA: TGCAGCGTTGATGGGGGACAGTCCTACGAGCAGTACTTC
CDR3: CSVDGGQSYEQYF
J: TRBJ2-7
D: TRBD1
size: NA
V: TRBV29-1

DNA: TGTGCCAGCACCCCTAACAGGAACACTGAAGCTTTCTTT
CDR3: CASTPNRNTEAFF
J: TRBJ1-1
D: NA
size: few
V: TRBV27

DNA: TGCGCCAGCACACCTCTTGGGACAACCGGGGAGCTGTTTTTT
CDR3: CASTPLGTTGELFF
J: TRBJ2-2
D: NA
size: few
V: TRBV4-1

DNA: TGTGCCAGCACCAGTAGCGGGCCAGTCTACAATGAGCAGTTCTTC
CDR3: CASTSSGPVYNEQFF
J: TRBJ2-1
D: TRBD2
size: NA
V: TRBV6-5

DNA: TGTGCCAGCAGTGAAGGACTAGCGGGGGGAGAGACCCAGTACTTC
CDR3: CASSEGLAGGETQYF
J: TRBJ2-5
D: TRBD2
size: NA
V: TRBV2

DNA: TGTGCCAGCAGCCGACAGGGGATTGAAAAACTGTTTTTT
CDR3: CASSRQGIEKLFF
J: TRBJ1-4
D: TRBD1
size: NA
V: TRBV7-9

DNA: TGCGCCAGCAGCTCCGGGACCTACAATGAGCAGTTCTTC
CDR3: CASSSGTYNEQFF
J: TRBJ2-1
D: NA
size: NA
V: TRBV5-1

DNA: TGTGCCAGCAGTGGACAGGGGGCAGGGGGCTACACCTTC
CDR3: CASSGQGAGGYTF
J: TRBJ1-2
D: TRBD1
size: NA
V: TRBV27

DNA: TGTGCCAGCAGTGTTGGACAGGGGAAGGATGGCTACACCTTC
CDR3: CASSVGQGKDGYTF
J: TRBJ1-2
D: TRBD1
size: once
V: TRBV25-1

DNA: TGTGCCAGCAGTTTGGAACAGCTTTATGGCTACACCTTC
CDR3: CASSLEQLYGYTF
J: TRBJ1-2
D: NA
size: NA
V: TRBV12-3/TRBV12-4

DNA: TGTGCCAGCAGCGCTAGGACAGGGATTAATGAAAAACTGTTTTTT
CDR3: CASSARTGINEKLFF
J: TRBJ1-4
D: TRBD1
size: NA
V: TRBV9

DNA: TGCGCCAGCAGCCCAGTGACCGGAGTCAAAAACATTCAGTACTTC
CDR3: CASSPVTGVKNIQYF
J: TRBJ2-4
D: NA
size: NA
V: TRBV4-3

DNA: TGCGCCAGCAGCTTTCGGGTGCGGGGAGGCACAGATACGCAGTATTTT
CDR3: CASSFRVRGGTDTQYF
J: TRBJ2-3
D: NA
size: NA
V: TRBV5-1